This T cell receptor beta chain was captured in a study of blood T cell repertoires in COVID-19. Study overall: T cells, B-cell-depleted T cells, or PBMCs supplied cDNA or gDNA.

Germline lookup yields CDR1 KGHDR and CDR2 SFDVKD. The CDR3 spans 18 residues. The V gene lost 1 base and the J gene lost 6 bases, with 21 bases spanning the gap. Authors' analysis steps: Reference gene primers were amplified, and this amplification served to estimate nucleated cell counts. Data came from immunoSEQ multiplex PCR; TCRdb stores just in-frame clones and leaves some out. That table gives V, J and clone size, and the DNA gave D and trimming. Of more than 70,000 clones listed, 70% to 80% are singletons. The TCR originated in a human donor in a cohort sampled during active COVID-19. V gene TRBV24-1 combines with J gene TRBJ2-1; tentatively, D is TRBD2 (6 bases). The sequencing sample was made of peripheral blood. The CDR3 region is CATSDFAGAAGSGNEQFF. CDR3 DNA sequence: TGTGCCACCAGTGATTTCGCCGGGGCAGCGGGCTCCGGCAATGAGCAGTTCTTC.